This entry lists 17 T cell receptor beta chains sequenced from one sample in a study of blood T cell repertoires in COVID-19. Assay: immunoSEQ multiplex PCR; the TCRdb copy retains only in-frame clones and omits some. Of some 180,000 clones listed, around 83% were seen once; the top ten hold under 4%. The source material was PBMCs or T cells enriched from blood (not recorded which). These TCRs come from a young woman who had been exposed to COVID-19.

V is TRBV7-3 and J is TRBJ2-7; D perhaps matches TRBD1 (5 bases). CDR3 length: 15 residues. Between the trimmed V and J ends, which lost 1 base and 0 bases, there was a span of 10 bases. The germline CDR1 and CDR2 sequences are SGHTA and FQGTGA. DNA of the CDR3: TGTGCCAGCAGCTTAAGAAGGGGCCTCTCCTACGAGCAGTACTTC. Protein: CASSLRRGLSYEQYF.

The gene calls are TRBV11-2 and TRBJ1-1; possible D gene TRBD1, 6 bases. V was clipped by 3 bases and J by 3 bases, with 17 bases between them. The CDR3 has 16 amino acids. Germline CDR1 SGHAT, CDR2 FQNNGV. CDR3 protein: CASSLGPGHADTEAFF. The CDR3 DNA follows: TGTGCCAGCAGCTTGGGGCCGGGACACGCGGACACTGAAGCTTTCTTT.

In this sample, this clone turned up many times. The rearrangement joins TRBV5-1 to TRBJ2-2; maybe TRBD2 (6 bases). CDR3 length: 16 amino acids. V lost 5 bases and J lost 0, with 14 bases in between. Germline CDR1 reads SGHRS; CDR2 reads YFSETQ. The CDR3 DNA sequence: TGCGCCAGCAGTTCGACCGGGACTCCGAACACCGGGGAGCTGTTTTTT. It translates to CASSSTGTPNTGELFF.

Only a few counts were recorded for this clone. V is TRBV11-2 and J is TRBJ2-2; TRBD2 is a possible D gene (6 bases). The CDR3 extends over 16 amino acids. Deletions cut 5 bases from V and 7 bases from J, with 20 bases between. Germline V gives CDR1 SGHAT, CDR2 FQNNGV. The DNA for the CDR3 is TGTGCCAGCAGCAAGACACGGGGGAATATGGGCGGGGAGCTGTTTTTT. Translated: CASSKTRGNMGGELFF.

The chain has TRBV2 and TRBJ1-1; 7 nucleotides match TRBD1. This CDR3 spans 14 amino acids. From germline, CDR1 is SNHLY and CDR2 FYNNEI. With 7 bases clipped from V and 1 base from J, the junction kept 6 bases outside the gene matches. CDR3: CASMTGLGNTEAFF. The CDR3 DNA reads TGTGCCAGCATGACAGGGCTGGGGAACACTGAAGCTTTCTTT.

The chain has TRBV7-9 and TRBJ1-1; tentatively, D is TRBD1 (6 bases). Trimming took 1 base from V and 7 from J, leaving 13 bases between them. CDR3 length: 14 amino acids. Germline-derived CDR1 and CDR2 are SEHNR and FQNEAQ (reference sequence). The CDR3 reads CASSLEGGAFEAFF. DNA of the CDR3: TGTGCCAGCAGCTTAGAAGGGGGAGCGTTTGAAGCTTTCTTT.

This clone appeared a single time. The chain carries TRBV5-1 and TRBJ2-1; 9 nucleotides match TRBD2. The CDR3 extends over 16 amino acids. Germline V lookup: CDR1 SGHRS, CDR2 YFSETQ. V shed 4 bases and J 5 bases; nucleotides not matched to a gene: 10. CDR3 region: CASSRFQAGGNNEQFF. For the CDR3, the DNA is TGCGCCAGCAGCCGCTTTCAAGCGGGGGGAAACAATGAGCAGTTCTTC.

This chain uses TRBV4-1 with TRBJ1-2, with TRBD1 as a possible D gene (5 bases). This CDR3 comprises 16 residues. The germline V and J ends were trimmed by 0 bases and 2 bases, with 13 bases remaining between them. Germline CDR1 reads MGHRA; CDR2 reads YSYEKL. CDR3 loop: CASSQERGGGNYGYTF. The CDR3 bases are TGCGCCAGCAGCCAAGAACGGGGGGGAGGGAACTATGGCTACACCTTC.

The rearrangement uses TRBV7-9 and TRBJ2-1, with D hard to call. The CDR3 covers 10 residues. Trimming pared 7 bases from V and 10 bases from J, leaving 8 bases between. The germline V gene has CDR1 SEHNR and CDR2 FQNEAQ (reference sequence). The CDR3 is CASMRLEQFF. The CDR3 DNA reads as TGTGCCAGCATGAGGTTGGAGCAGTTCTTC.

The V and J genes are TRBV9 and TRBJ1-4, with D perhaps TRBD1 (6 bases). The ends were cut back, 0 bases at V and 3 bases at J, with 12 bases in the middle. Germline CDR1 and CDR2: SGDLS and YYNGEE. The CDR3 spans 16 residues. CDR3 coding DNA: TGTGCCAGCAGCGTAGAACAGGGTGAGGCTAATGAAAAACTGTTTTTT. Translation: CASSVEQGEANEKLFF.

The chain recombines TRBV4-1 with TRBJ2-6, with D possibly matching TRBD1 (5 bases). Looked up from germline, CDR1 is MGHRA and CDR2 is YSYEKL. The V end was cut by 5 bases, the J end by 2 bases, with 10 bases between. The CDR3 contains 15 residues. The DNA for the CDR3 is TGCGCCAGCAGCTTACAGGTTACTGGGGCCAACGTCCTGACTTTC. Translation gives CASSLQVTGANVLTF.

This sequence joins TRBV2 and TRBJ2-1, with 13 bases lining up with TRBD2. The ends lost 8 bases at V and 9 bases at J; junction bases unmatched: 10. The germline gives CDR1 SNHLY, CDR2 FYNNEI. The CDR3 is made up of 15 amino acids. The CDR3 DNA follows: TGTGCCAGCGGCAGACTAGCGGGGGGTGGAGGTGAGCAGTTCTTC. Protein sequence: CASGRLAGGGGEQFF.

This clone was counted only a few times. The genes are TRBV4-1 and TRBJ2-7, with 9 positions matching TRBD1. CDR3 length: 16 amino acids. The trim removed 1 base at V and 3 bases at J, leaving 7 bases unmatched. Germline loops: CDR1 MGHRA, CDR2 YSYEKL. Here the CDR3 reads CASSQGGTGSFYEQYF. The CDR3 nucleotides are TGCGCCAGCAGCCAAGGTGGGACAGGGAGCTTCTACGAGCAGTACTTC.

The V gene is TRBV6-6, the J gene TRBJ1-1; D ambiguous. The CDR3 has 10 amino acids. From germline, CDR1 is MNHNY and CDR2 SVGAGI (reference sequence). Trimming removed 8 bases from V and 5 bases from J, with 6 bases in between. The CDR3 sequence: CASLSTEAFF. The CDR3 DNA sequence: TGTGCCAGCCTGAGTACTGAAGCTTTCTTT.

The chain is built from TRBV27 and TRBJ1-3, with a possible D match to TRBD1 (5 bases). Germline CDR1 MNHEY, CDR2 SMNVEV (reference sequence). The CDR3 is 15 amino acids. V gave up 2 bases and J gave up 7 bases, with 15 bases separating them. The CDR3: CASSLGAGLGNTIYF. The CDR3 coding sequence is TGTGCCAGCAGTTTAGGGGCAGGGTTAGGGAACACCATATATTTT.

The chain recombines TRBV6-1 with TRBJ1-4, with a tentative D call TRBD1 (6 bases). V was clipped by 3 bases and J by 7 bases, with 24 bases between them. The CDR3 consists of 18 residues. Germline CDR1 reads MNHNS; CDR2 reads SASEGT. CDR3 in amino acids: CASSEPPRTVGFGEKLFF. CDR3 DNA sequence: TGTGCCAGCAGTGAGCCGCCGAGGACAGTCGGTTTCGGTGAAAAACTGTTTTTT.

The rearrangement joins TRBV9 to TRBJ2-2; 10 bases align to TRBD1. V lost 3 bases and J lost 13; bases outside the gene matches: 6. CDR3 length: 13 amino acids. In germline, CDR1 is SGDLS, CDR2 YYNGEE. Here the CDR3 reads CASSATGQGPLFF. CDR3 nucleotide sequence: TGTGCCAGCAGCGCGACGGGACAGGGGCCGCTGTTTTTT.